These 18 T cell receptor beta chains originate from one sample sequenced in a study of blood T cell repertoires in COVID-19. Data came from immunoSEQ multiplex PCR; TCRdb stores just in-frame clones and leaves some out. The sample has some 200,000 clones, about 86% seen once. The sample was peripheral blood. The receptors here all came from a woman in her fifties or sixties with acute or convalescent COVID-19.

The CDR3 here is CASSLGRGRIATNEKLFF. DNA of the CDR3: TGCGCCAGCAGCTTGGGGCGGGGCAGGATTGCAACTAATGAAAAACTGTTTTTT. This sequence joins TRBV5-1 and TRBJ1-4; a weak D match, TRBD1 (5 bases). With 0 bases removed from V and 0 bases from J, the gap between germline ends came to 15 bases. Germline CDR1 is SGHRS and CDR2 is YFSETQ. This CDR3 has 18 residues.

The chain combines TRBV7-7 with TRBJ2-2; D is ambiguous. The length of the CDR3 is 13 residues. Trimming removed 1 base at V and 6 bases at J, with 6 bases between. CDR1 and CDR2 from the germline V gene are SSHAT and FNYEAQ (reference sequence). The CDR3 nucleotides read TGTGCCAGCAGCTTAGGGAGTTCCGGGGAGCTGTTTTTT. Translated, it gives CASSLGSSGELFF. Complete variable domain (other parts from reference TRBV7-7 and TRBJ2-2): GAGVSQSPRYKVTKRGQDVTLRCDPISSHATLYWYQQALGQGPEFLTYFNYEAQPDKSGLPSDRFSAERPEGSISTLTIQRTEQRDSAMYRCASSLGSSGELFFGEGSRLTVL.

The V and J genes are TRBV29-1 and TRBJ1-1; 7 bases are a match to TRBD1. The V and J ends lost 6 bases and 2 bases, in that order; junction bases with no gene match: 6. CDR1 and CDR2 from the germline V gene are SQVTM and ANQGSEA. The CDR3 runs 13 residues. The CDR3 nucleotides are TGCAGCGTAGATGGGACAGTCAACACTGAAGCTTTCTTT. This sequence encodes CSVDGTVNTEAFF.

The rearrangement joins TRBV5-1 to TRBJ1-3; TRBD1 matches at 9 bases. The V gene's germline CDR1 is SGHRS and CDR2 YFSETQ. With V trimmed by 4 bases and J by 3 bases, 2 bases remained unmatched. This CDR3 is built from 14 residues. The CDR3 loop reads CASSPGQGGNTIYF. The CDR3 nucleotides read TGCGCCAGCAGCCCGGGACAGGGTGGAAACACCATATATTTT. Variable domain in full (rest from reference TRBV5-1 and TRBJ1-3): KAGVTQTPRYLIKTRGQQVTLSCSPISGHRSVSWYQQTPGQGLQFLFEYFSETQRNKGNFPGRFSGRQFSNSRSEMNVSTLELGDSALYLCASSPGQGGNTIYFGEGSWLTVV.

The chain uses TRBV19 and TRBJ1-5; D is uncertain. The CDR3 sequence is 14 residues long. CDR1 is LNHDA, CDR2 SQIVND, per germline (reference sequence). Trimming stripped 9 bases from V and 3 bases from J, with 15 bases between. The CDR3: CASSWNLANQPQHF. CDR3 bases: TGTGCCAGCTCATGGAACCTAGCCAATCAGCCCCAGCATTTT.

The chain joins TRBV4-3 to TRBJ2-7, with 7 bases lining up with TRBD2. The CDR3 has 15 amino acids. CDR1 is LGHNA, CDR2 YSLEER, per germline. Unmatched junction bases numbered 8, after V lost 0 bases and J lost 6 bases. In DNA form, the CDR3 reads TGCGCCAGCAGCCAAGACGGCGGGAGCTCCACCGAGCAGTACTTC. This gives the protein CASSQDGGSSTEQYF.

J is TRBJ2-5 and V is TRBV6-5; D is possibly TRBD2 (5 bases). The CDR3 loop spans 14 amino acids. Trimming cost V 8 bases and J 9 bases, with 22 bases left between them. Germline V gene data show CDR1 as MNHEY and CDR2 as SVGAGI. CDR3 loop: CASSLPGLGPAQYF. CDR3 in DNA: TGTGCCAGCTCGCTACCGGGGTTAGGCCCGGCCCAGTACTTC.

This clone showed up many times. The chain employs TRBV9 and TRBJ2-7; the match to TRBD2 covers 7 bases. CDR1 is SGDLS and CDR2 is YYNGEE in the germline V gene. Trimming cost V 3 bases and J 7 bases; bases outside gene matches: 13. The CDR3 spans 15 residues. CDR3 in DNA: TGTGCCAGCAGCGGGGAGGGGCAGCTTCTGGGTGAGCAGTACTTC. Its protein is CASSGEGQLLGEQYF.

The gene calls are TRBV4-2 and TRBJ2-7; 8 bases map to TRBD2. CDR1 and CDR2 from the germline V gene are LGHNA and YNFKEQ. V was clipped by 0 bases and J by 3 bases; unmatched bases: 7. CDR3 length: 16 residues. The CDR3 DNA reads as TGTGCCAGCAGCCAAGAATACGCGGGGGGCGTCTACGAGCAGTACTTC. Residues: CASSQEYAGGVYEQYF.

The V call is TRBV29-1, the J call TRBJ1-1, with TRBD1 as a possible D gene (5 bases). The CDR3 is 13 residues long. Germline values: CDR1 SQVTM, CDR2 ANQGSEA. The V and J ends lost 0 bases and 10 bases respectively, with 15 bases between them. The chain's CDR3 is CSVEEGLGLGAFF. CDR3 nucleotides: TGCAGCGTTGAAGAGGGCTTGGGGCTGGGAGCTTTCTTT.

CDR3 residues: CASSPRQSPGANVLTF. CDR3 sequence (DNA): TGTGCCAGCAGCCCTCGACAGTCCCCTGGGGCCAACGTCCTGACTTTC. The rearrangement uses TRBV13 and TRBJ2-6; perhaps TRBD1 as D (5 bases). Germline CDR1 is PRHDT and CDR2 is FYEKMQ (reference sequence). Trimming pared 5 bases from V and 2 bases from J, leaving 13 bases between. The CDR3 has 16 residues.

The chain couples TRBV14 to TRBJ1-1, with D perhaps TRBD1 (6 bases). V dropped 1 base and J dropped 3 bases, with 12 bases sitting between them. Looked up from germline, CDR1 is SGHDN and CDR2 is FVKESK. The CDR3 covers 15 residues. As DNA, the CDR3 is TGTGCCAGCAGCCAAGCGGGGAGGGGGTACACTGAAGCTTTCTTT. Its protein is CASSQAGRGYTEAFF.

CDR3 protein: CASSILGSTEAFF. The CDR3 DNA reads as TGCGCCAGCAGCATCCTTGGCAGCACTGAAGCTTTCTTT. The J gene is TRBJ1-1, the V gene TRBV5-1, with D unresolved. Per germline, CDR1 SGHRS and CDR2 YFSETQ. The CDR3 spans 13 residues. The germline V and J ends were trimmed by 4 bases and 4 bases, with 11 bases remaining between them.

The chain couples TRBV19 to TRBJ2-7; 10 bases agree with TRBD1. The CDR3 runs to 14 residues. Germline trimming cut 5 bases from V and 1 base from J; bases unmatched to any gene: 2. Germline V gene data show CDR1 as LNHDA and CDR2 as SQIVND (reference sequence). CDR3 amino acids: CASSSGQGSYEQYF. The CDR3 DNA is TGTGCCAGTAGTTCGGGACAGGGGTCCTACGAGCAGTACTTC.

This clone occurred once. This chain joins TRBV7-2 and TRBJ2-2; 13 bases fit TRBD2. V lost 6 bases and J lost 8; bases outside the gene matches: 6. Germline CDR1 and CDR2: SGHTA and FQGNSA. The CDR3 is 15 residues long. The DNA of the CDR3 is TGTGCCAGCAGTCCTACTAGCGGGGGGGTTGGGGAGCTGTTTTTT. It encodes CASSPTSGGVGELFF. Variable domain in full (rest from reference TRBV7-2 and TRBJ2-2): GAGVSQSPSNKVTEKGKDVELRCDPISGHTALYWYRQSLGQGLEFLIYFQGNSAPDKSGLPSDRFSAERTGGSVSTLTIQRTQQEDSAVYLCASSPTSGGVGELFFGEGSRLTVL.

The chain uses TRBV5-8 and TRBJ2-5; 10 bases are shared with TRBD1. Trimming cost V 4 bases and J 5 bases; bases outside gene matches: 8. Germline values: CDR1 SGHTS, CDR2 YDEGEE. The CDR3 covers 15 residues. CDR3 residues: CASSPGQGEWETQYF. DNA of the CDR3: TGTGCCAGCAGCCCAGGACAGGGGGAGTGGGAGACCCAGTACTTC.

The chain links TRBV4-3 to TRBJ1-2; D is possibly TRBD1 (5 bases). CDR1 LGHNA and CDR2 YSLEER come from the germline V gene. The CDR3 has 14 amino acids. The V end lost 0 bases, the J end lost 8 bases, and 13 bases lay between the germline ends. The CDR3 sequence is CASSQDRQRGGYTF. CDR3 bases: TGCGCCAGCAGCCAAGATAGGCAAAGGGGCGGCTACACCTTC.

This clone is a singleton in its sample. This chain links TRBV30 with TRBJ2-3, with D possibly being TRBD1 (7 bases). The CDR3 runs to 12 residues. Germline V lookup: CDR1 GTSNPN, CDR2 SVGIG (reference sequence). The CDR3 DNA follows: TGTGCGGGGGCAGGGGGGCATGATACGCAGTATTTT. As protein: CAGAGGHDTQYF.